Listed here are 27 T cell receptor beta chains from one sample, sequenced in a study of blood T cell repertoires in COVID-19. Assay: immunoSEQ multiplex PCR; the TCRdb copy retains only in-frame clones and omits some. Of approximately 300,000 clones listed, 90% to 95% are singletons. Sequenced material: PBMCs or T cells enriched from blood (not recorded which). All receptors come from a woman aged 25-40 years who had been exposed to COVID-19.

In its sample, this clone was seen once. This chain connects TRBV27 to TRBJ1-1; weak D call: TRBD1 (6 bases). Trimming cost V 5 bases and J 6 bases, with 16 bases left between them. Germline lookup yields CDR1 MNHEY and CDR2 SMNVEV (reference sequence). The CDR3 totals 14 residues. CDR3 amino acids: CASSPRRGRAEAFF. The CDR3 DNA reads TGTGCCAGCAGTCCGCGCAGGGGTAGGGCTGAAGCTTTCTTT.

This clone was detected a few times. V is TRBV7-9 and J is TRBJ2-5, with unresolved D. CDR3 length: 14 residues. CDR1 is SEHNR and CDR2 is FQNEAQ in the germline V gene (reference sequence). Trimming cost V 5 bases and J 3 bases, with 13 bases left between them. The CDR3 DNA reads TGTGCCAGCAGCCCCCCACAGCCGAAAGAGACCCAGTACTTC. Protein: CASSPPQPKETQYF.

V usage is TRBV2 and J usage is TRBJ1-2, with 8 bases identical to TRBD1. J gave up 5 bases and V 6 bases, and 8 bases lay outside the gene matches. This CDR3 is 14 amino acids long. The germline V gene encodes CDR1 SNHLY and CDR2 FYNNEI. The CDR3 DNA is TGTGCCAGCAGCGTCGCAGGGGGCGCGTATGGCTACACCTTC. It codes for CASSVAGGAYGYTF.

This chain joins TRBV5-6 and TRBJ2-4; 12 nucleotides align to TRBD1. With 7 bases clipped from V and 0 bases from J, the junction kept 14 bases outside the gene matches. CDR3 length equals 19 residues. Germline values: CDR1 SGHDT, CDR2 YYEEEE. CDR3 amino acids: CASRRWGTGGFGAKNIQYF. CDR3 nucleotide sequence: TGTGCCAGCCGTAGGTGGGGGACAGGGGGCTTCGGAGCCAAAAACATTCAGTACTTC.

The chain combines TRBV4-1 with TRBJ1-2, with 10 bases aligning to TRBD1. Germline-derived CDR1 and CDR2 are MGHRA and YSYEKL. CDR3 length equals 16 residues. J lost 1 base, V lost 2 bases, and 4 bases had no gene match. This CDR3 reads CASSQQTGGDNYGYTF. As DNA, the CDR3 is TGCGCCAGCAGCCAACAGACAGGGGGCGATAACTATGGCTACACCTTC.

This clone showed up just once. This chain connects TRBV7-2 to TRBJ1-5; possibly TRBD1 for D (5 bases). The length of the CDR3 is 16 residues. V was clipped by 1 base and J by 2 bases, with 12 bases between them. Per germline, CDR1 SGHTA and CDR2 FQGNSA. CDR3 DNA sequence: TGTGCCAGCAGCTTAGTTGGGGGGTCCGGCAATCAGCCCCAGCATTTT. The encoded protein is CASSLVGGSGNQPQHF.

About this clone: An end of the junction differs from the germline gene, which may be a read error. The chain couples TRBV6-1 to TRBJ1-2; 10 bases fit TRBD1. The V gene's germline CDR1 is MNHNS and CDR2 SASEGT. CDR3 length: 15 residues. CDR3 in amino acids: CASNEPGQGNYGYTF. The CDR3 DNA follows: TGTGCCAGCAATGAACCGGGACAGGGGAACTATGGCTACACCTTC.

The gene calls are TRBV28 and TRBJ1-6; weak D call: TRBD1 (5 bases). This CDR3 region has 14 residues. V lost 3 bases to trimming and J lost 10 bases, with 13 bases between them. Germline CDR1 and CDR2: MDHEN and SYDVKM. The CDR3 sequence is CASSLWGGGSPLHF. The CDR3 nucleotides are TGTGCCAGCAGTTTGTGGGGCGGGGGGTCACCCCTCCACTTT.

The V and J genes are TRBV4-2 and TRBJ2-3, with 9 bases fitting TRBD2. The junction had 4 bases not matched to a gene; V was cut back by 3 bases and J by 0 bases. This CDR3 is 16 amino acids long. Germline loops: CDR1 LGHNA, CDR2 YNFKEQ. CDR3 nucleotide sequence: TGTGCCAGCAGCCACCTAGCGGGGACTAGCACAGATACGCAGTATTTT. Amino acid sequence: CASSHLAGTSTDTQYF.

The chain joins TRBV5-6 to TRBJ1-2; D is unresolved. V lost 4 bases and J lost 1, with 17 bases in between. The CDR3 runs 16 residues. Looked up from germline, CDR1 is SGHDT and CDR2 is YYEEEE. The CDR3 protein is CASSLLGGQINYGYTF. The CDR3 DNA is TGTGCCAGCAGCCTGCTAGGAGGGCAAATTAACTATGGCTACACCTTC.

This chain uses TRBV2 with TRBJ1-5, with TRBD1 matching over 7 bases. The CDR3 consists of 15 residues. Unmatched junction bases numbered 6, after V lost 6 bases and J lost 1 base. In germline, CDR1 is SNHLY, CDR2 FYNNEI. The CDR3 DNA sequence: TGTGCCAGCAGGGGGGACAGCGGGAGCAATCAGCCCCAGCATTTT. Translated, it gives CASRGDSGSNQPQHF. Full variable domain (remainder filled in from reference TRBV2 and TRBJ1-5): EPEVTQTPSHQVTQMGQEVILRCVPISNHLYFYWYRQILGQKVEFLVSFYNNEISEKSEIFDDQFSVERPDGSNFTLKIRSTKLEDSAMYFCASRGDSGSNQPQHFGDGTRLSIL.

V usage is TRBV30 and J usage is TRBJ1-2; D is ambiguous. The length of the CDR3 is 16 residues. With 4 bases removed from V and 4 bases from J, the gap between germline ends came to 22 bases. Germline values: CDR1 GTSNPN, CDR2 SVGIG (reference sequence). As DNA, the CDR3 is TGTGCCTGGACTCCTGGGAGTGAGGGCGCGGGCTATGGCTACACCTTC. It is translated as CAWTPGSEGAGYGYTF.

V is TRBV5-1 and J is TRBJ2-3, with 13 bases fitting TRBD2. The CDR3 loop spans 16 amino acids. Germline lookup yields CDR1 SGHRS and CDR2 YFSETQ. J lost 3 bases, V lost 3 bases, and 4 bases had no gene match. CDR3 sequence reads: CASSSGTSGDTDTQYF. For the CDR3, the DNA is TGCGCCAGCAGCTCCGGGACTAGCGGGGATACAGATACGCAGTATTTT.

The chain combines TRBV11-2 with TRBJ2-2; the match to TRBD2 covers 13 bases. J lost 4 bases, V lost 7 bases, and 9 bases had no gene match. CDR1 and CDR2 (germline): SGHAT, FQNNGV. This CDR3 is 17 amino acids long. Here the CDR3 reads CASTLDGLAGVTGELFF. Here the CDR3 DNA reads TGTGCCAGCACCCTAGACGGACTAGCGGGGGTCACCGGGGAGCTGTTTTTT.

J is TRBJ1-2 and V is TRBV6-5; the D gene is possibly TRBD1 (6 bases). The CDR3 covers 13 residues. V lost 6 bases and J lost 2, with 10 bases in between. Germline V lookup: CDR1 MNHEY, CDR2 SVGAGI. This CDR3 is CASRLGQNYGYTF. The CDR3 bases are TGTGCCAGCAGGCTCGGACAGAACTATGGCTACACCTTC.

The chain carries TRBV6-5 and TRBJ1-2; 10 bases match TRBD1. The CDR3 is 15 residues long. J lost 8 bases, V lost 0 bases, and 6 bases had no gene match. Germline-derived CDR1 and CDR2 are MNHEY and SVGAGI. This CDR3 is CASSYSRDRGLGYTF. The CDR3 DNA follows: TGTGCCAGCAGTTACTCCCGGGACAGGGGTTTGGGCTACACCTTC.

The chain is built from TRBV2 and TRBJ1-3; D remains unclear. In germline, CDR1 is SNHLY, CDR2 FYNNEI. The CDR3 length is 17 residues. V gave up 6 bases and J gave up 0 bases, with 18 bases separating them. The CDR3 region has the DNA TGTGCCAGCAGGGCCAGAAGAATCACCTCCTCTGGAAACACCATATATTTT. This sequence encodes CASRARRITSSGNTIYF. Based on the CDR3 plus reference TRBV2 and TRBJ1-3, the full variable domain is EPEVTQTPSHQVTQMGQEVILRCVPISNHLYFYWYRQILGQKVEFLVSFYNNEISEKSEIFDDQFSVERPDGSNFTLKIRSTKLEDSAMYFCASRARRITSSGNTIYFGEGSWLTVV.

The J gene is TRBJ1-4, the V gene TRBV18; 9 positions match TRBD1. With V trimmed by 4 bases and J by 5 bases, 5 bases remained unmatched. Germline CDR1 KGHSH, CDR2 LQKENI. The CDR3 spans 15 residues. For the CDR3, the DNA is TGTGCCAGCTCACGTTCGGGGACAGGGAATGAAAAACTGTTTTTT. Translation: CASSRSGTGNEKLFF.

The rearrangement joins TRBV4-1 to TRBJ1-3; D uncertain. The CDR3 consists of 14 residues. Trimming took off 5 bases at V and 1 base at J, with 9 bases between the two ends. CDR1 and CDR2 from the germline V gene are MGHRA and YSYEKL. The CDR3 here is CASSTRVSGNTIYF. In nucleotides, the CDR3 is TGCGCCAGCAGCACCCGGGTTTCTGGAAACACCATATATTTT.

The chain employs TRBV7-8 and TRBJ1-1; 7 nucleotides match TRBD1. The ends lost 4 bases at V and 1 base at J; junction bases unmatched: 3. The CDR3 is 14 amino acids. Germline V gene sequence: CDR1 SGHVS, CDR2 FQNEAQ. As DNA, the CDR3 is TGTGCCAGCAGCTCTCGGACAGGGAACACTGAAGCTTTCTTT. The encoded protein is CASSSRTGNTEAFF.

This chain links TRBV4-1 with TRBJ2-5; TRBD2 matches 9 bases. From germline, CDR1 is MGHRA and CDR2 YSYEKL. V shed 1 base, J shed 5 bases, and the junction held 5 bases outside the gene matches. This CDR3 has 15 amino acids. CDR3 protein: CASSQGGGASETQYF. The CDR3 nucleotides are TGCGCCAGCAGCCAAGGCGGGGGGGCTTCCGAGACCCAGTACTTC.

The DNA of the CDR3 is TGTGCCAGCAGAGAGAACAGGGGTAGCAGACAGCCCCAGCATTTT. Protein sequence: CASRENRGSRQPQHF. The V call is TRBV4-2, the J call TRBJ1-5, with 7 bases identical to TRBD1. V lost 6 bases and J lost 7; bases outside the gene matches: 12. The CDR3 is 15 residues long. Germline V gene sequence: CDR1 LGHNA, CDR2 YNFKEQ.

The gene calls are TRBV2 and TRBJ1-6, with D tentatively TRBD1 (5 bases). Germline V gives CDR1 SNHLY, CDR2 FYNNEI. Deletions cut 2 bases from V and 1 base from J, with 12 bases between. The CDR3 totals 17 residues. CDR3 sequence: CASSEWGVGSYNSPLHF. The CDR3 DNA sequence: TGTGCCAGCAGTGAATGGGGGGTTGGGTCCTATAATTCACCCCTCCACTTT.

This chain joins TRBV5-1 and TRBJ1-2; the D gene is possibly TRBD1 (6 bases). Germline-derived CDR1 and CDR2 are SGHRS and YFSETQ. Trimming pared 4 bases from V and 7 bases from J, leaving 14 bases between. The CDR3 spans 13 residues. The CDR3: CASSLKGVRGYTF. Written as DNA, the CDR3 is TGCGCCAGCAGCCTTAAGGGGGTGCGTGGCTACACCTTC.

The rearrangement joins TRBV7-8 to TRBJ2-7; TRBD2 matches at 10 bases. Germline V gene data show CDR1 as SGHVS and CDR2 as FQNEAQ. The CDR3 extends over 16 amino acids. The V and J ends lost 4 bases and 2 bases, in that order; junction bases with no gene match: 8. CDR3 coding DNA: TGTGCCAGCAGCTCCCCTGCAGCGGGGGGGCCCTACGAGCAGTACTTC. As protein: CASSSPAAGGPYEQYF.

This clone came up once. The chain is built from TRBV19 and TRBJ2-3, with 9 bases that match TRBD2. Looked up from germline, CDR1 is LNHDA and CDR2 is SQIVND (reference sequence). The CDR3 spans 14 residues. The V and J ends lost 6 bases and 4 bases, in that order; junction bases with no gene match: 5. The CDR3 region has the DNA TGTGCCAGTAGCCGCGGGGGGGCGGCAGATACGCAGTATTTT. Protein product: CASSRGGAADTQYF.

V usage is TRBV11-2 and J usage is TRBJ2-2, with D possibly TRBD1 on 6 matching bases. The CDR3 covers 15 residues. Germline CDR1 and CDR2: SGHAT and FQNNGV. Trimming shortened V by 5 bases and J by 7 bases, and 17 bases separated the two germline ends. The CDR3 bases are TGTGCCAGCAGCCACTCTGGACAGACGGACGGGGAGCTGTTTTTT. Its translation is CASSHSGQTDGELFF.